The 5 T cell receptor beta chains reported below all come from one sample, sequenced in a study of shared T cell receptors in the human thymus. Libraries were prepared by immunoSEQ multiplex PCR; TCRdb keeps only in-frame clonotypes and omits some of them. Here the sample spans over 450,000 clones, around 78% being singletons. The same specimen was also included in a second study, on human thymus T cells.

The sequencing sample was made of thymocytes. The source of these receptors is a boy in the first two years of life with a congenital heart defect.

The chain joins TRBV7-8 to TRBJ2-7; 9 nucleotides line up with TRBD1. Trimming cost V 1 base and J 3 bases; bases outside gene matches: 19. Germline V gene data show CDR1 as SGHVS and CDR2 as FQNEAQ. The CDR3 length is 20 residues. The CDR3 loop is CASSLGSPGTGTFTHYEQYF. As DNA, the CDR3 is TGTGCCAGCAGCTTAGGAAGTCCCGGGACAGGGACTTTCACTCACTACGAGCAGTACTTC. The complete variable domain, with remaining parts taken from reference TRBV7-8 and TRBJ2-7, reads GAGVSQSPRYKVAKRGQDVALRCDPISGHVSLFWYQQALGQGPEFLTYFQNEAQLDKSGLPSDRFFAERPEGSVSTLKIQRTQQEDSAVYLCASSLGSPGTGTFTHYEQYFGPGTRLTVT.

V and J are TRBV4-2 and TRBJ1-5, with 9 bases matching TRBD1. The CDR3 totals 19 residues. J was trimmed by 1 base and V by 0 bases; bases with no gene match: 10. Germline CDR1 is LGHNA and CDR2 is YNFKEQ. CDR3 protein: CASSQEGDRGQGSNQPQHF. For the CDR3, the DNA is TGTGCCAGCAGCCAAGAGGGTGACAGGGGACAGGGCAGCAATCAGCCCCAGCATTTT.

The V call is TRBV7-9, the J call TRBJ2-3; weak D call: TRBD1 (6 bases). This CDR3 is built from 19 residues. The V and J ends lost 1 base and 0 bases respectively, with 20 bases between them. Germline-derived CDR1 and CDR2 are SEHNR and FQNEAQ (reference sequence). DNA of the CDR3: TGTGCCAGCAGCTTAGGGAACAGGGTGGCCCCCGGAAGCACAGATACGCAGTATTTT. Translated: CASSLGNRVAPGSTDTQYF.

The chain links TRBV6-1 to TRBJ1-2; 10 bases line up with TRBD1. The CDR3 runs to 17 residues. Germline CDR1 MNHNS, CDR2 SASEGT. J gave up 5 bases and V 2 bases, and 11 bases lay outside the gene matches. CDR3 bases: TGTGCCAGCAGTGAACCCCTGACAGGGGGCGAAGTATATGGCTACACCTTC. This translates into CASSEPLTGGEVYGYTF.

Concerning this clone itself: One end of the junction varies from germline; a read error may be responsible. This chain links TRBV28 with TRBJ1-2, with 8 bases fitting TRBD1. The CDR3 has 14 amino acids. The V gene's germline CDR1 is MDHEN and CDR2 SYDVKM. CDR3 region: CASSLPDRGGGYPF. The DNA of the CDR3 is TGTGCCAGCAGTTTACCAGACAGGGGAGGCGGCTACCCCTTC.